This is a list of T cell receptor beta chains from one sample in a study of cytomegalovirus exposure and HLA in healthy donors. Measured with immunoSEQ multiplex PCR; TCRdb has only the in-frame clones, and not every one. Among under 110,000 clones listed, approximately 80% were seen once. Sequencing input: PBMCs. Receptors originate from a man between 60 and 70 years old in good health and CMV-seronegative. CDR3s include the opening cysteine and the closing phenylalanine or tryptophan. Each record gives: clone size, V gene, CDR3 protein. The listing skips clone size in some rows; elsewhere it reads once, few, many or a size class.

abundance: -; v_gene: TRBV5-6; CDR3aa: CASSKTSGGASSYNEQFF
abundance: -; v_gene: TRBV28; CDR3aa: CASRVQEKLFF
abundance: -; v_gene: TRBV18; CDR3aa: CASSPLDSALQETQYF
abundance: -; v_gene: TRBV29-1; CDR3aa: CSVSSQGLETQYF
abundance: -; v_gene: TRBV7-3; CDR3aa: CASSSLGGGLNPGELFF
abundance: -; v_gene: TRBV29-1; CDR3aa: CRGGGTEAFF
abundance: -; v_gene: TRBV6-4; CDR3aa: CASSDSSRGTEAFF
abundance: -; v_gene: TRBV29-1; CDR3aa: CSPTSGGAGDEQFF
abundance: -; v_gene: TRBV7-3; CDR3aa: CASSLKRSTAKIPGANVLTF
abundance: many; v_gene: TRBV10-3; CDR3aa: CAISGTASGTEAFF
abundance: -; v_gene: TRBV30; CDR3aa: CAWSGQGSTNEKLFF
abundance: -; v_gene: TRBV7-2; CDR3aa: CASSRRLAGRETQYF
abundance: once; v_gene: TRBV9; CDR3aa: CASSVAGQGDHEQYF
abundance: -; v_gene: TRBV27; CDR3aa: CASSTARGGQETQYF
abundance: few; v_gene: TRBV29-1; CDR3aa: CSVEDRAGNTIYF
abundance: -; v_gene: TRBV29-1; CDR3aa: CSETSGTPDTQYF
abundance: -; v_gene: TRBV15; CDR3aa: CATSVEGNSPLHF
abundance: few; v_gene: TRBV7-2; CDR3aa: CASSYHKDRVGFF
abundance: -; v_gene: TRBV15; CDR3aa: CATSKLFILAGGRRDTQYF
abundance: -; v_gene: TRBV30; CDR3aa: CAWSVRGNTEAFF
abundance: -; v_gene: TRBV9; CDR3aa: CASSGRDRGFQETQYF
abundance: -; v_gene: TRBV5-1; CDR3aa: CASSPGQGPPLNTGELFF
abundance: -; v_gene: TRBV6-6; CDR3aa: CASNSGGATDTQYF
abundance: -; v_gene: TRBV18; CDR3aa: CASSPPRGQGHNEKLFF
abundance: few; v_gene: TRBV7-2; CDR3aa: CASSLSGGNTEAFF
abundance: -; v_gene: TRBV6-1; CDR3aa: CASRGAGVQPQHF